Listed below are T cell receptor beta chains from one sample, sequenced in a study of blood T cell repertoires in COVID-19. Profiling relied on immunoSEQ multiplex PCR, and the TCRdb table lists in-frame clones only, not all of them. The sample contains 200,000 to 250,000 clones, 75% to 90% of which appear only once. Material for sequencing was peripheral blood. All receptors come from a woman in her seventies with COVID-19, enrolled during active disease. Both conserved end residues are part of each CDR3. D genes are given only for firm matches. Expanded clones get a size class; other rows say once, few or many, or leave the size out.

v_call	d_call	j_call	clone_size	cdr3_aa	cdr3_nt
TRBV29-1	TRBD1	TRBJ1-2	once	CSVVGQGAWGYTF	TGCAGCGTTGTGGGACAGGGGGCTTGGGGCTACACCTTC
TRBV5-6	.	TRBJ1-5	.	CASSSGGSPSTYSNQPQHF	TGTGCCAGCAGCAGCGGGGGGAGCCCGTCAACTTATAGCAATCAGCCCCAGCATTTT
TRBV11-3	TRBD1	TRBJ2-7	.	CASSRDRGEHEQYF	TGTGCCAGCAGTCGGGACAGGGGAGAGCACGAGCAGTACTTC
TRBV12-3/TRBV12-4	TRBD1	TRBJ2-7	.	CASSLNRGYEQYF	TGTGCCAGCAGTTTGAACAGGGGCTACGAGCAGTACTTC
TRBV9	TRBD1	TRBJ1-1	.	CASSARDSLEAFF	TGTGCCAGCAGCGCTCGGGACAGCCTTGAAGCTTTCTTT
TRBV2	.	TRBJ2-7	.	CASSYSSSPQYF	TGTGCCAGCAGCTATTCCTCCTCCCCCCAGTACTTC
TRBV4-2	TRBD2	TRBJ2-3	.	CASSQLIASGSLRDTQYF	TGTGCCAGCAGCCAGTTGATAGCTAGCGGGAGTCTGAGAGATACGCAGTATTTT
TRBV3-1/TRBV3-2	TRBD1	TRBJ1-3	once	CASSQGGAGGGSGNTIYF	TGTGCCAGCAGCCAAGGCGGGGCAGGGGGCGGCTCTGGAAACACCATATATTTT
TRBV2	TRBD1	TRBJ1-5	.	CASRNNRGKSNQPQHF	TGTGCCAGCAGAAACAACAGGGGTAAAAGCAATCAGCCCCAGCATTTT
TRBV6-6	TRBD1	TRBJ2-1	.	CASSYIGGANNEQFF	TGTGCCAGCAGTTACATAGGGGGCGCGAACAATGAGCAGTTCTTC
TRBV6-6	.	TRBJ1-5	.	CASSPHRETIRIIDQPQHF	TGTGCCAGCAGTCCTCACAGGGAAACCATTAGAATAATAGATCAGCCCCAGCATTTT
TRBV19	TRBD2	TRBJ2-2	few	CASSIQGLSAGELFF	TGTGCCAGTAGTATACAGGGACTAAGCGCCGGGGAGCTGTTTTTT
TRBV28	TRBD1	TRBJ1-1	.	CAITGAENTEAFF	TGTGCCATCACAGGGGCGGAGAACACTGAAGCTTTCTTT
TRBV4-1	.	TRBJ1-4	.	CASSQSPGGAANEKLFF	TGCGCCAGCAGCCAATCCCCCGGGGGGGCGGCTAATGAAAAACTGTTTTTT
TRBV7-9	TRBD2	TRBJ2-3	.	CASSQALAGSADTQYF	TGTGCCAGCAGCCAGGCGCTAGCGGGAAGTGCAGATACGCAGTATTTT
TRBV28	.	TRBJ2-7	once	CASSLTGYEQYF	TGTGCCAGCAGTTTAACAGGTTACGAGCAGTACTTC
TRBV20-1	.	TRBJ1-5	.	CSASAGNNQPQHF	TGCAGTGCTAGTGCAGGGAACAATCAGCCCCAGCATTTT
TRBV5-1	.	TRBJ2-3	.	CASSLGLFTDTQYF	TGCGCCAGCAGCTTAGGACTATTCACAGATACGCAGTATTTT
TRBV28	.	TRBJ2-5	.	CASSDLGTYQETQYF	TGTGCCAGCAGTGACTTGGGGACTTATCAAGAGACCCAGTACTTC
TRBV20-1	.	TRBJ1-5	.	CSASKDNYQPQHF	TGCAGTGCTAGTAAGGACAATTATCAGCCCCAGCATTTT
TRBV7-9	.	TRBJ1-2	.	CASSLAGGPGGYTF	TGTGCCAGCAGCTTAGCAGGAGGGCCGGGAGGCTACACCTTC
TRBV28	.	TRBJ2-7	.	CASGGAYEQYF	TGTGCCAGCGGTGGAGCCTACGAGCAGTACTTC
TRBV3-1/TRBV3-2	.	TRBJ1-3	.	CASSPTVISGNTIYF	TGTGCCAGCAGCCCGACAGTGATCTCTGGAAACACCATATATTTT
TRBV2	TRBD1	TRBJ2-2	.	CASTGSYTGELFF	TGTGCCTCGACAGGGAGTTACACCGGGGAGCTGTTTTTT
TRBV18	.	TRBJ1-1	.	CASSIGENTEAFF	TGTGCCAGCTCAATCGGGGAGAACACTGAAGCTTTCTTT